These T cell receptor beta chains were read from a single sample in a study of blood T cell repertoires in COVID-19. Profiling relied on immunoSEQ multiplex PCR, and the TCRdb table lists in-frame clones only, not all of them. This table holds 70,000 to 95,000 clones, 80% to 90% found once. The material sequenced was peripheral blood. Receptor source: a woman aged 70-85 years with acute or convalescent COVID-19. CDR3s leave out the opening cysteine and the closing phenylalanine or tryptophan. The size field is filled for only some rows; it gives once, few, many or a size class.

v_call: TRBV6-6; clone_size: NA; j_call: TRBJ1-1; cdr3_aa: ASSYGTGADTEAF
v_call: TRBV14; clone_size: NA; j_call: TRBJ1-2; cdr3_aa: ASSHPREGYT
v_call: TRBV5-1; clone_size: NA; j_call: TRBJ2-7; cdr3_aa: ASSLASSYEQY
v_call: TRBV7-9; clone_size: NA; j_call: TRBJ1-2; cdr3_aa: ASSPSGSRGGYT
v_call: TRBV3-1/TRBV3-2; clone_size: NA; j_call: TRBJ2-3; cdr3_aa: ASSQGSLAGD
v_call: TRBV28; clone_size: NA; j_call: TRBJ2-1; cdr3_aa: ASRRGLDNEQF
v_call: TRBV6-5; clone_size: NA; j_call: TRBJ2-7; cdr3_aa: ASSLGGTWVGEQY
v_call: TRBV10-2; clone_size: NA; j_call: TRBJ1-5; cdr3_aa: ASSLGHNNQPQH
v_call: TRBV6-6; clone_size: NA; j_call: TRBJ2-3; cdr3_aa: ASRLTGGVTDTQY
v_call: TRBV5-6; clone_size: NA; j_call: TRBJ2-2; cdr3_aa: ASREQRVGELF
v_call: TRBV18; clone_size: NA; j_call: TRBJ2-5; cdr3_aa: ASSHTSRGGETQY
v_call: TRBV3-1/TRBV3-2; clone_size: NA; j_call: TRBJ1-3; cdr3_aa: ASSQEQPGNTIY
v_call: TRBV9; clone_size: NA; j_call: TRBJ2-7; cdr3_aa: ASSPQISVLAYEQY
v_call: TRBV19; clone_size: NA; j_call: TRBJ2-2; cdr3_aa: ASSPFLSTGELF
v_call: TRBV6-6; clone_size: once; j_call: TRBJ1-1; cdr3_aa: ASSIDRAGNTEAF
v_call: TRBV3-1/TRBV3-2; clone_size: NA; j_call: TRBJ2-3; cdr3_aa: ASSQDLAQGATDTQY
v_call: TRBV5-1; clone_size: NA; j_call: TRBJ2-1; cdr3_aa: ASSLTTSAYNEQF
v_call: TRBV4-1; clone_size: NA; j_call: TRBJ2-2; cdr3_aa: ASSLTGTGGTGELF
v_call: TRBV7-9; clone_size: NA; j_call: TRBJ2-7; cdr3_aa: ASSLNAGASYEQY
v_call: TRBV28; clone_size: NA; j_call: TRBJ1-1; cdr3_aa: ATVRRRDTEAF
v_call: TRBV19; clone_size: NA; j_call: TRBJ2-2; cdr3_aa: ASSIWASGSRYTGELF
v_call: TRBV4-2; clone_size: NA; j_call: TRBJ2-3; cdr3_aa: ASSHGTGGGTDTQY
v_call: TRBV5-6; clone_size: NA; j_call: TRBJ1-4; cdr3_aa: ASSLGQGNEKLF
v_call: TRBV5-6; clone_size: NA; j_call: TRBJ2-1; cdr3_aa: ASSSAGQGLRNEQF
v_call: TRBV10-3; clone_size: NA; j_call: TRBJ1-4; cdr3_aa: AIRGQNEKLF
v_call: TRBV10-3; clone_size: NA; j_call: TRBJ1-5; cdr3_aa: AVQTGGNQPQH
v_call: TRBV28; clone_size: NA; j_call: TRBJ2-5; cdr3_aa: ASKPGQGRVETQY
v_call: TRBV18; clone_size: NA; j_call: TRBJ1-1; cdr3_aa: ASSPNREMNTEAF
v_call: TRBV4-1; clone_size: NA; j_call: TRBJ1-1; cdr3_aa: ASTHTRGTDTEAF
v_call: TRBV29-1; clone_size: NA; j_call: TRBJ2-5; cdr3_aa: SVGQGEGTQY
v_call: TRBV20-1; clone_size: few; j_call: TRBJ2-1; cdr3_aa: SAEAYNEQF
v_call: TRBV7-9; clone_size: NA; j_call: TRBJ2-5; cdr3_aa: ASSGGLVGLETQY
v_call: TRBV28; clone_size: few; j_call: TRBJ2-1; cdr3_aa: ASTVQGINEQF
v_call: TRBV12-3/TRBV12-4; clone_size: NA; j_call: TRBJ1-4; cdr3_aa: ASSFYQNEKLF
v_call: TRBV11-2; clone_size: NA; j_call: TRBJ2-7; cdr3_aa: ASSLSTGTGDPYEQY
v_call: TRBV14; clone_size: NA; j_call: TRBJ2-2; cdr3_aa: ASSQGQARGGELF
v_call: TRBV5-1; clone_size: NA; j_call: TRBJ2-1; cdr3_aa: ASSRTSGSYNEQF
v_call: TRBV7-3; clone_size: few; j_call: TRBJ2-1; cdr3_aa: ASSLGTGGWGEQF
v_call: TRBV6-5; clone_size: NA; j_call: TRBJ2-1; cdr3_aa: ASRLDGRRYNEQF
v_call: TRBV18; clone_size: once; j_call: TRBJ1-2; cdr3_aa: ASSPSQGANYGYT